These 5 T cell receptor beta chains were sequenced from one sample in a study of blood T cell repertoires in COVID-19. The protocol was immunoSEQ multiplex PCR, while the TCRdb copy is restricted to in-frame clones and leaves out a portion. The table records roughly 250,000 clones, about 83% of them present only once. The sample consisted of peripheral blood. The receptors were sampled from a human donor in a cohort sampled during active COVID-19.

This clone appeared once. The J gene is TRBJ2-1, the V gene TRBV9; 7 nucleotides align to TRBD2. The germline CDR1 and CDR2 sequences are SGDLS and YYNGEE. Germline trimming cut 3 bases from V and 10 bases from J; bases unmatched to any gene: 28. This CDR3 comprises 20 residues. The CDR3: CASSGAGTPWGGGPAGEQFF. As DNA, the CDR3 is TGTGCCAGCAGCGGGGCCGGGACTCCCTGGGGGGGAGGGCCGGCGGGCGAGCAGTTCTTC.

This chain uses TRBV15 with TRBJ1-1; 8 bases line up with TRBD1. This CDR3 has 13 residues. The germline V gene has CDR1 LNHNV and CDR2 YYDKDF (reference sequence). V shed 5 bases, J shed 4 bases, and the junction held 3 bases outside the gene matches. Here the CDR3 DNA reads TGTGCCACCAGCGGCGACAGGGGCACTGAAGCTTTCTTT. Its translation is CATSGDRGTEAFF.

This chain connects TRBV19 to TRBJ1-3; D gene unclear. The CDR3 runs to 15 residues. V was trimmed by 5 bases and J by 0 bases, leaving 11 bases between them. From germline, CDR1 is LNHDA and CDR2 SQIVND (reference sequence). The CDR3 spells CASSPEVGSGNTIYF. The CDR3 DNA reads TGTGCCAGTAGTCCAGAGGTGGGCTCTGGAAACACCATATATTTT.

The J gene is TRBJ1-2, the V gene TRBV15; TRBD1 matches 8 bases. Per the germline V gene, CDR1 is LNHNV and CDR2 is YYDKDF (reference sequence). Trimming took 0 bases from V and 8 from J; bases not matched to a gene: 14. The CDR3 covers 17 residues. CDR3 sequence (DNA): TGTGCCACCAGCAGAGATTTCAGGGGGCAAGGGGATGGAGGCTACACCTTC. Translating gives CATSRDFRGQGDGGYTF.

The J gene is TRBJ1-2, the V gene TRBV6-5; D gene unclear. The V gene's germline CDR1 is MNHEY and CDR2 SVGAGI. V was shortened by 7 bases and J by 4 bases, with 10 bases between the two germline ends. This CDR3 has 12 amino acids. The CDR3 is CASKRSAYGYTF. CDR3 nucleotides: TGTGCCAGCAAGCGGTCGGCCTATGGCTACACCTTC.